Listed here are 26 T cell receptor beta chains from one sample, sequenced in a study of CD8 T cells in Susac syndrome. An amount of RNA that ranged from roughly 0.5 to 1 ug was reverse transcribed with random hexamers. TCRdb reanalysed the immunoSEQ multiplex PCR reads using MiXCR and keeps one entry per CDR3 protein. This table has more than 150,000 distinct CDR3 sequences, about 95% appearing once. The sample consisted of CD4+ T cells from PBMCs. The receptors shown here come from a human donor with Susac syndrome.

The chain links TRBV23-1 to TRBJ1-1, with D unresolved. TRBV23-1 is sorted into the ORF group, with uncertain function. The CDR3 extends over 13 amino acids. Trimming cost V 0 bases and J 8 bases, with 10 bases left between them. The CDR3 sequence: CASSQSAGVEAFF. The CDR3 region has the DNA TGCGCCAGCAGTCAATCTGCCGGGGTAGAAGCTTTCTTT.

This clonotype was found once. CDR3 loop: CASSFDGGPLEQYF. CDR3 nucleotides: TGTGCCAGCAGCTTTGACGGGGGGCCTCTCGAGCAGTACTTC. This chain connects TRBV7-9 to TRBJ2-7; D is perhaps TRBD2 (7 bases). Germline V gene data show CDR1 as SEHNR and CDR2 as FQNEAQ (reference sequence). The CDR3 has 14 residues. V was shortened by 3 bases and J by 6 bases, with 15 bases between the two germline ends. Drawing the rest from reference TRBV7-9 and TRBJ2-7, the complete variable domain is DTGVSQNPRHKITKRGQNVTFRCDPISEHNRLYWYRQTLGQGPEFLTYFQNEAQLEKSRLLSDRFSAERPKGSFSTLEIQRTEQGDSAMYLCASSFDGGPLEQYFGPGTRLTVT.

The genes are TRBV29-1 and TRBJ2-3, with no clear D. The germline gives CDR1 SQVTM, CDR2 ANQGSEA. Trimming pared 7 bases from V and 6 bases from J, leaving 11 bases between. CDR3 size: 11 residues. The DNA for the CDR3 is TGCAGCGGACTCTGGGTCGATACGCAGTATTTT. Protein: CSGLWVDTQYF.

This chain connects TRBV3-1 to TRBJ2-1; D possibly matches TRBD1 or TRBD2 (5 bases each). Germline values: CDR1 LGHDT, CDR2 YNNKEL (reference sequence). The V end was cut by 4 bases, the J end by 10 bases, with 11 bases between. The CDR3 is 12 residues long. CDR3 loop: CASSRRDAEQFF. DNA for the CDR3: TGTGCCAGCAGCCGCAGGGACGCCGAGCAGTTCTTC.

The genes are TRBV11-2 and TRBJ2-3; D gene unclear. V was clipped by 4 bases and J by 5 bases, with 13 bases between them. Germline CDR1 and CDR2: SGHAT and FQNNGV. The CDR3 extends over 14 amino acids. The CDR3 bases are TGTGCCAGCAGCTCCCGCGCCCTCGGAGATACGCAGTATTTT. It codes for CASSSRALGDTQYF.

J is TRBJ2-3 and V is TRBV5-1; D assignment may be TRBD1 or TRBD2 (5 bases each). This CDR3 spans 14 amino acids. V was trimmed by 4 bases and J by 4 bases, leaving 13 bases between them. Germline lookup yields CDR1 SGHRS and CDR2 YFSETQ. The CDR3 reads CASSHTGPSDTQYF. DNA for the CDR3: TGCGCCAGCAGCCACACGGGGCCCTCAGATACGCAGTATTTT.

This clonotype was counted once. The J gene is TRBJ1-5, the V gene TRBV5-1, with D perhaps TRBD1 (6 bases). The CDR3 length is 15 residues. The V end lost 1 base, the J end lost 1 base, and 9 bases lay between the germline ends. CDR1 is SGHRS and CDR2 is YFSETQ in the germline V gene. The CDR3 is CASSLSGDSNQPQHF. CDR3 coding DNA: TGCGCCAGCAGCTTGTCAGGGGACAGCAATCAGCCCCAGCATTTT.

This chain connects TRBV11-2 to TRBJ1-1; D unresolved. The V end lost 3 bases, the J end lost 7 bases, and 9 bases lay between the germline ends. The germline CDR1 and CDR2 sequences are SGHAT and FQNNGV. The CDR3 loop spans 12 amino acids. The CDR3 coding sequence is TGTGCCAGCAGCTTCTCCCCGGGTGAAGCTTTCTTT. This sequence encodes CASSFSPGEAFF. Using reference TRBV11-2 and TRBJ1-1 for the parts outside the CDR3, the full variable domain is EAGVAQSPRYKIIEKRQSVAFWCNPISGHATLYWYQQILGQGPKLLIQFQNNGVVDDSQLPKDRFSAERLKGVDSTLKIQPAKLEDSAVYLCASSFSPGEAFFGQGTRLTVV.

V usage is TRBV7-9 and J usage is TRBJ2-7; TRBD1 aligns across 9 bases. The trim removed 5 bases at V and 5 bases at J, leaving 7 bases unmatched. Looked up from germline, CDR1 is SEHNR and CDR2 is FQNEAQ (reference sequence). This CDR3 contains 14 residues. The CDR3 region has the DNA TGTGCCAGCAGCCCAGAATGGACAGGGGACGAGCAGTACTTC. Protein sequence: CASSPEWTGDEQYF.

The chain is built from TRBV15 and TRBJ1-1; 8 positions match TRBD1. V trimming: 5 bases; J trimming: 6 bases; junction bases outside the gene matches: 5. Germline assignment: CDR1 LNHNV and CDR2 YYDKDF (reference sequence). The CDR3 extends over 13 amino acids. This chain's CDR3 is CATSERTGPEAFF. CDR3 nucleotides: TGTGCCACCAGCGAACGGACAGGGCCTGAAGCTTTCTTT. Full variable domain (missing parts from reference TRBV15 and TRBJ1-1): DAMVIQNPRYQVTQFGKPVTLSCSQTLNHNVMYWYQQKSSQAPKLLFHYYDKDFNNEADTPDNFQSRRPNTSFCFLDIRSPGLGDTAMYLCATSERTGPEAFFGQGTRLTVV.

J is TRBJ2-4 and V is TRBV7-2; perhaps TRBD2 as D (6 bases). Germline-derived CDR1 and CDR2 are SGHTA and FQGNSA. The CDR3 loop spans 15 amino acids. The V and J ends lost 5 bases and 1 base respectively, with 12 bases between them. CDR3 in DNA: TGTGCCAGCAGCGTAGGACTACCGGCCAAAAACATTCAGTACTTC. It yields the protein CASSVGLPAKNIQYF.

The rearrangement joins TRBV19 to TRBJ1-5; D is ambiguous. This CDR3 is built from 12 residues. V was shortened by 9 bases and J by 6 bases, with 12 bases between the two germline ends. Germline V gene data show CDR1 as LNHDA and CDR2 as SQIVND (reference sequence). CDR3 nucleotide sequence: TGTGCCAGCCGTCCTTGGGGTCAGCCCCAGCATTTT. Protein sequence: CASRPWGQPQHF. Drawing the rest from reference TRBV19 and TRBJ1-5, the complete variable domain is DGGITQSPKYLFRKEGQNVTLSCEQNLNHDAMYWYRQDPGQGLRLIYYSQIVNDFQKGDIAEGYSVSREKKESFPLTVTSAQKNPTAFYLCASRPWGQPQHFGDGTRLSIL.

The table lists this clonotype with a count of one. CDR3 sequence reads: CASSPGGLPIGTQYF. In nucleotides, the CDR3 is TGTGCCAGCAGTCCAGGGGGACTACCGATCGGTACGCAGTATTTT. The rearrangement uses TRBV6-5 and TRBJ2-3, with D perhaps TRBD1 or TRBD2 (7 bases each). Germline assignment: CDR1 MNHEY and CDR2 SVGAGI. The length of the CDR3 is 15 residues. V was clipped by 5 bases and J by 8 bases, with 20 bases between them.

J is TRBJ2-7 and V is TRBV25-1; 8 bases match TRBD1. The germline CDR1 and CDR2 sequences are MGHDK and SYGVNS. The CDR3 runs to 16 residues. With V trimmed by 2 bases and J by 2 bases, 8 bases remained unmatched. The CDR3 is CASSEGGTGPTYEQYF. CDR3 bases: TGTGCCAGCAGTGAAGGGGGGACAGGCCCGACCTACGAGCAGTACTTC.

The V gene is TRBV5-1, the J gene TRBJ1-1; D gene uncertain. The CDR3 extends over 16 amino acids. CDR1 SGHRS and CDR2 YFSETQ come from the germline V gene. Trimming took 0 bases from V and 6 from J, leaving 18 bases between them. CDR3 loop: CASSLVWGSPESEAFF. DNA of the CDR3: TGCGCCAGCAGCTTGGTATGGGGTAGCCCGGAATCTGAAGCTTTCTTT.

In this sample, this clonotype turned up once. The chain combines TRBV6-5 with TRBJ2-3; tentatively, D is TRBD2 (6 bases). Germline V gives CDR1 MNHEY, CDR2 SVGAGI. The CDR3 length is 16 residues. V was clipped by 1 base and J by 5 bases, with 16 bases between them. The CDR3, as DNA: TGTGCCAGCAGTTACTTGAGCGGGCGGTCTCTAGATACGCAGTATTTT. It yields the protein CASSYLSGRSLDTQYF.

V is TRBV18 and J is TRBJ1-1; D gene ambiguous. Per germline, CDR1 KGHSH and CDR2 LQKENI. This CDR3 region has 14 residues. The V and J ends lost 1 base and 4 bases respectively, with 10 bases between them. This chain's CDR3 is CASSPQVEGTEAFF. The CDR3 DNA reads TGTGCCAGCTCACCACAGGTGGAGGGCACTGAAGCTTTCTTT.

The table lists this clonotype with a few counts. V is TRBV5-4 and J is TRBJ2-5; 7 bases are shared with TRBD2. Germline V gives CDR1 SGHNT, CDR2 YYREEE (reference sequence). The CDR3 runs 15 residues. Trimming removed 0 bases from V and 2 bases from J; junction bases left unmatched: 4. DNA for the CDR3: TGTGCCAGCAGCTTGGGGGCGGGGGATCAAGAGACCCAGTACTTC. It is translated as CASSLGAGDQETQYF.

The chain is built from TRBV3-1 and TRBJ2-1; D is uncertain. This CDR3 region has 16 residues. V was cut by 1 base and J by 9 bases, with 19 bases left in between. Germline V lookup: CDR1 LGHDT, CDR2 YNNKEL (reference sequence). The CDR3 bases are TGTGCCAGCAGCCAAGGGTCCGCAGCGCGCACGGTTGAGCAGTTCTTC. As protein: CASSQGSAARTVEQFF.

The rearrangement uses TRBV29-1 and TRBJ2-7, with unresolved D. Germline-derived CDR1 and CDR2 are SQVTM and ANQGSEA. Deletions cut 7 bases from V and 2 bases from J, with 12 bases between. The CDR3 has 12 residues. The CDR3 protein is CSGGVAAYEQYF. CDR3 nucleotide sequence: TGCAGCGGTGGGGTTGCGGCCTACGAGCAGTACTTC.

This chain links TRBV9 with TRBJ2-2, with D possibly being TRBD1 or TRBD2 (5 bases each). The V gene's germline CDR1 is SGDLS and CDR2 YYNGEE. V dropped 3 bases and J dropped 0 bases, with 15 bases sitting between them. This CDR3 has 17 amino acids. CDR3 in amino acids: CASSGRDGRPNTGELFF. In DNA form, the CDR3 reads TGTGCCAGCAGCGGACGGGACGGCCGACCGAACACCGGGGAGCTGTTTTTT.

In its sample, this clonotype was seen a few times. CDR3 sequence: CASSGTSQETQYF. As DNA, the CDR3 is TGTGCCAGCAGTGGGACGTCCCAAGAGACCCAGTACTTC. This chain connects TRBV9 to TRBJ2-5, with D perhaps assigned TRBD1 or TRBD2 (5 bases each). The CDR3 consists of 13 residues. Germline-derived CDR1 and CDR2 are SGDLS and YYNGEE. The ends were cut back, 5 bases at V and 1 base at J, with 9 bases in the middle.

The V and J genes are TRBV24-1 and TRBJ2-3; 7 bases are shared with TRBD1. J was trimmed by 4 bases and V by 7 bases; bases with no gene match: 4. Per the germline V gene, CDR1 is KGHDR and CDR2 is SFDVKD. CDR3 length: 13 amino acids. The CDR3 is CATRQGLSDTQYF. The CDR3 DNA follows: TGTGCCACCAGACAGGGGCTGTCAGATACGCAGTATTTT.

CDR3 in amino acids: CAISEEKTVTGELFF. The CDR3 nucleotides read TGTGCCATCAGTGAAGAGAAGACGGTCACCGGGGAGCTGTTTTTT. The chain carries TRBV10-3 and TRBJ2-2; D gene uncertain. The ends were cut back, 3 bases at V and 4 bases at J, with 12 bases in the middle. The germline CDR1 and CDR2 sequences are ENHRY and SYGVKD. CDR3 length: 15 amino acids.

The gene calls are TRBV7-3 and TRBJ2-3; 10 nucleotides line up with TRBD2. The J segment lost 2 bases and the V segment lost 5 bases, leaving 4 bases of the junction unmatched. Germline CDR1 and CDR2: SGHTA and FQGTGA. CDR3 length: 15 amino acids. CDR3 amino acids: CASSTTSGTTDTQYF. The CDR3 region has the DNA TGTGCCAGCAGCACCACTAGCGGGACCACAGATACGCAGTATTTT.

The rearrangement uses TRBV10-3 and TRBJ2-7; tentative D call: TRBD1 (5 bases). In germline, CDR1 is ENHRY, CDR2 SYGVKD. The germline V and J ends were trimmed by 2 bases and 1 base, with 15 bases remaining between them. CDR3 length: 16 residues. CDR3 DNA sequence: TGTGCCATCAGTGAGCGAGACAGTATAAAATCCTACGAGCAGTACTTC. Protein: CAISERDSIKSYEQYF.